The 10 T cell receptor beta chains given below trace back to one sample, sequenced in a study of T cells expressing NK-cell markers. TCRdb re-analyzed the 5' RACE reads; it lists each CDR3 protein once, without DNA. In total, the table holds around 470,000 distinct CDR3 sequences. The sequencing sample was made of blood T cells: a sorted CD56 or NKG2C T cell subset, CD4+ or CD8+ T cells, or bulk PBMC T cells (not recorded which). These receptors were obtained from a woman aged 45 to 65 in good health.

The chain is built from TRBV15 and TRBJ2-2; TCRdb lists TRBD2, though no DNA is available to test this call. The CDR3 has 18 residues. CDR1 and CDR2 from the germline V gene are LNHNV and YYDKDF (reference sequence). The CDR3 reads CATSFQPGLGTNTGELFF.

The rearrangement uses TRBV3-1 and TRBJ1-1. Germline assignment: CDR1 LGHDT and CDR2 YNNKEL (reference sequence). The CDR3 is made up of 15 amino acids. The CDR3 protein is CASSRYGPVGTEAFF. The full variable domain, completed using reference TRBV3-1 and TRBJ1-1, is DTAVSQTPKYLVTQMGNDKSIKCEQNLGHDTMYWYKQDSKKFLKIMFSYNNKELIINETVPNRFSPKSPDKAHLNLHINSLELGDSAVYFCASSRYGPVGTEAFFGQGTRLTVV.

The chain recombines TRBV7-9 with TRBJ2-3; TCRdb's assignment of TRBD1 cannot be checked, as there is no DNA. CDR3 size: 16 residues. Germline assignment: CDR1 SEHNR and CDR2 FQNEAQ (reference sequence). CDR3 residues: CASSRRTGTLGGTQYF.

The rearrangement links TRBV10-3 to TRBJ2-1; TCRdb's D gene call, TRBD1, goes unchecked for lack of DNA. The CDR3 covers 15 residues. Germline V lookup: CDR1 ENHRY, CDR2 SYGVKD. The CDR3 reads CAISLPGQGKAEQFF.

The CDR3 protein is CATMKVGRERTQYF. The chain is built from TRBV15 and TRBJ2-3; with no DNA, the TCRdb D assignment of TRBD2 cannot be verified. Per germline, CDR1 LNHNV and CDR2 YYDKDF (reference sequence). The CDR3 consists of 14 residues.

The CDR3 sequence: CAWTLAGFTGELFF. The chain uses TRBV30 and TRBJ2-2; TCRdb gives TRBD2 as the D gene, but with no DNA this cannot be confirmed. This CDR3 has 14 amino acids. CDR1 and CDR2 from the germline V gene are GTSNPN and SVGIG (reference sequence).

The chain has TRBV20-1 and TRBJ2-3; TCRdb names TRBD2, which stays unverified in the absence of DNA. The V gene's germline CDR1 is DFQATT and CDR2 SNEGSKA (reference sequence). CDR3 length: 15 residues. The CDR3 loop is CSVLAGGPGTYTQYF.

The rearrangement links TRBV29-1 to TRBJ2-3; TCRdb selects TRBD2, and the lack of DNA leaves this call unchecked. Germline V CDR1 and CDR2: SQVTM, ANQGSEA. The CDR3 totals 17 residues. CDR3 region: CSVEVSSGGGQAAAQYF.

The chain joins TRBV12-3 or TRBV12-4 to TRBJ1-5; TCRdb's D call, TRBD1, is unchecked because there is no DNA. CDR3 size: 16 residues. The CDR3 reads CASTLGGNGGDQPQHF.

This chain joins TRBV20-1 and TRBJ1-5; TCRdb's D call, TRBD1, is unchecked because there is no DNA. The germline V gene encodes CDR1 DFQATT and CDR2 SNEGSKA (reference sequence). There are 15 residues in the CDR3. The CDR3 reads CSALTGQVINQPQHF.